The source of this T cell receptor beta chain is a study of T cell responses to AZD1222 COVID-19 vaccine. Study results and limitations: No repertoire was sampled before or during the peak T cell response, only after it. Baseline seropositives among AZD1222 recipients totaled only six or seven. Recipients of two AZD1222 doses showed rising Spike-specific TCR breadth and depth.

As for this clone: Its antigen is unidentified.

V lost 0 bases and J lost 4; bases outside the gene matches: 8. This CDR3 has 16 residues. Looked up from germline, CDR1 is ENHRY and CDR2 is SYGVKD. Produced via immunoSEQ multiplex PCR; TCRdb's table is partial and in-frame only. The table lists around 150,000 clones, roughly 91% of them singletons. Researchers grouped second doses given at about 4 or about 12 weeks into one pool. The material sequenced was peripheral blood, taken 28 days after the second AZD1222 dose. This receptor was obtained from an adult who received the AZD1222 COVID-19 vaccine. The chain carries TRBV10-3 and TRBJ2-7; 8 positions agree with TRBD2. The CDR3, as DNA: TGTGCCATCAGTGAGTCGACGGGGACTAGTGGGTACGAGCAGTACTTC. It codes for CAISESTGTSGYEQYF.